This T cell receptor (beta chain) came from a study of Tregs in tolerant kidney transplant recipients. Regarding the study as a whole: Findings come from small patient numbers and require larger validation.

A note on this clone: As yet, its antigen is unknown.

Assay: immunoSEQ multiplex PCR; the TCRdb copy retains only in-frame clones and omits some. Of some 69,000 clones in the sample, less than 90% were seen once. CDR1 is GTSNPN and CDR2 is SVGIG in the germline V gene (reference sequence). The CDR3 has 13 residues. Between the trimmed V and J ends, which lost 0 bases and 4 bases, there was a span of 9 bases. V is TRBV30 and J is TRBJ1-2; unclear D gene. The TCR comes from a human donor in good health. The sequenced sample consisted of CD4+ T cells from blood. CDR3 nucleotide sequence: TGTGCCTGGAGTGTCGGGATGGGCTATGGCTACACCTTC. Its translation is CAWSVGMGYGYTF.